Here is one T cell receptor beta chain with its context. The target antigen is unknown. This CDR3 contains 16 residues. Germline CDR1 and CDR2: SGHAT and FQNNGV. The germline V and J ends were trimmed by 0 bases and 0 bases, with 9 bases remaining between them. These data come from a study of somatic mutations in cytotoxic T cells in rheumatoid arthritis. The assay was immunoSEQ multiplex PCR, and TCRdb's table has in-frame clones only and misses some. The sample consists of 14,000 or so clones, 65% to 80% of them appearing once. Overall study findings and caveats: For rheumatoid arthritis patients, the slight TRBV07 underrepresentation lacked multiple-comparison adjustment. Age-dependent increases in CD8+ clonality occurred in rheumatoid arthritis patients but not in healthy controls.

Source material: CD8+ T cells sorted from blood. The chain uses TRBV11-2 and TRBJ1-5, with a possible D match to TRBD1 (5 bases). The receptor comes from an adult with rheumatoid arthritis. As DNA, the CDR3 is TGTGCCAGCAGCTTAGACGCAGGGTTTAGCAATCAGCCCCAGCATTTT. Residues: CASSLDAGFSNQPQHF.